Below, 30 T cell receptor beta chains from the same sample are listed, as sequenced in a study of cytotoxic CD8 clonotypes in ibrutinib-treated CLL. Using immunoSEQ multiplex PCR, the repertoire was profiled, and TCRdb retains in-frame clones only, with some absent. The table records around 77,000 clones, more than 75% of them present only once. The sample was PBMCs, taken at disease progression, from a patient treated with ibrutinib. These receptors were collected from a human donor with chronic lymphocytic leukemia.

This clone was counted once. V usage is TRBV5-1 and J usage is TRBJ2-7; 7 nucleotides match TRBD1. The CDR3 covers 14 residues. Germline trimming cut 5 bases from V and 0 bases from J; bases unmatched to any gene: 5. Looked up from germline, CDR1 is SGHRS and CDR2 is YFSETQ. The CDR3 DNA follows: TGCGCCAGCAGAAGGGACAGTTACTCCTACGAGCAGTACTTC. It is translated as CASRRDSYSYEQYF.

This chain uses TRBV7-8 with TRBJ1-1; D gene unclear. The V and J ends lost 0 bases and 4 bases respectively, with 15 bases between them. Germline V gives CDR1 SGHVS, CDR2 FQNEAQ. The CDR3 is made up of 16 amino acids. The CDR3 region is CASSLALGSVGTEAFF. CDR3 bases: TGTGCCAGCAGCTTAGCGCTGGGTAGCGTGGGCACTGAAGCTTTCTTT.

This clone came up a few times. The chain joins TRBV6-5 to TRBJ1-1; TRBD1 matches 7 bases. The J segment lost 5 bases and the V segment lost 5 bases, leaving 5 bases of the junction unmatched. Per the germline V gene, CDR1 is MNHEY and CDR2 is SVGAGI. The CDR3 runs to 13 residues. The CDR3 spells CASSRTGGTEAFF. In nucleotides, the CDR3 is TGTGCCAGCAGTAGGACAGGAGGGACTGAAGCTTTCTTT.

The chain is built from TRBV10-3 and TRBJ1-5; no reliable D call. There are 13 residues in the CDR3. In germline, CDR1 is ENHRY, CDR2 SYGVKD. Trimming stripped 4 bases from V and 4 bases from J, with 8 bases between. The chain's CDR3 is CAISAEENQPQHF. The CDR3 DNA sequence: TGTGCCATCAGTGCTGAGGAGAATCAGCCCCAGCATTTT.

This chain uses TRBV7-9 with TRBJ2-5; 7 bases line up with TRBD1. Germline V gene lookup returns CDR1 SEHNR and CDR2 FQNEAQ (reference sequence). V shed 5 bases and J 5 bases; nucleotides not matched to a gene: 8. CDR3 size: 14 residues. CDR3: CASSKPTGWETQYF. CDR3 nucleotide sequence: TGTGCCAGCAGCAAACCGACAGGGTGGGAGACCCAGTACTTC.

This chain connects TRBV19 to TRBJ1-2, with D unresolved. Germline CDR1 LNHDA, CDR2 SQIVND (reference sequence). There are 14 residues in the CDR3. Trimming pared 6 bases from V and 1 base from J, leaving 12 bases between. CDR3: CASSHLRFNYGYTF. In DNA, the CDR3 is TGTGCCAGTAGCCACCTCCGCTTTAACTATGGCTACACCTTC.

The chain is built from TRBV7-3 and TRBJ1-1, with D tentatively TRBD1 (5 bases). V lost 4 bases and J 5 bases, leaving 11 bases between the germline ends. The CDR3 runs 13 residues. Germline loops: CDR1 SGHTA, CDR2 FQGTGA. CDR3 amino acids: CASSSNRGTEAFF. CDR3 in DNA: TGTGCCAGCAGCTCAAATCGGGGGACTGAAGCTTTCTTT.

The V gene is TRBV11-2, the J gene TRBJ1-6; no clear D gene. The CDR3 length is 15 residues. Germline CDR1 is SGHAT and CDR2 is FQNNGV. The ends were cut back, 5 bases at V and 8 bases at J, with 16 bases in the middle. The CDR3 coding sequence is TGTGCCAGCAGCCCCACCATTCTCCTACATTCACCCCTCCACTTT. Translated, it gives CASSPTILLHSPLHF.

This rearrangement joins TRBV19 to TRBJ2-3; possible D gene TRBD1, 6 bases. The CDR3 is 15 amino acids. The V and J ends lost 3 bases and 3 bases respectively, with 13 bases between them. Germline assignment: CDR1 LNHDA and CDR2 SQIVND (reference sequence). CDR3 coding DNA: TGTGCCAGTAGTATGGTCTTAACAGGGACAGATACGCAGTATTTT. It is translated as CASSMVLTGTDTQYF.

This chain joins TRBV11-2 and TRBJ1-1, with D possibly TRBD1 on 5 matching bases. The CDR3 covers 14 residues. Germline V gene sequence: CDR1 SGHAT, CDR2 FQNNGV. V was cut by 1 base and J by 4 bases, with 10 bases left in between. The CDR3 coding sequence is TGTGCCAGCAGCTTAGGTCAGGGTTCCACTGAAGCTTTCTTT. Its protein is CASSLGQGSTEAFF.

Only a few counts were recorded for this clone. The V and J genes are TRBV5-1 and TRBJ2-7; D assignment may be TRBD1 or TRBD2 (5 bases each). V was shortened by 3 bases and J by 5 bases, with 21 bases between the two germline ends. The CDR3 is 16 residues long. Germline V gene lookup returns CDR1 SGHRS and CDR2 YFSETQ. The CDR3 protein is CASSWGTIGASNEQYF. CDR3 nucleotides: TGCGCCAGCAGCTGGGGGACCATAGGGGCCTCGAACGAGCAGTACTTC.

The gene calls are TRBV4-2 and TRBJ2-7; D not resolved. The CDR3 covers 14 residues. Looked up from germline, CDR1 is LGHNA and CDR2 is YNFKEQ. V dropped 0 bases and J dropped 6 bases, with 12 bases sitting between them. CDR3 coding DNA: TGTGCCAGCAGCCAAGATGTACGGCCATTCGAGCAGTACTTC. This translates into CASSQDVRPFEQYF.

Here the CDR3 DNA reads TGCGCCAGCAGCTTGGGACTAGCGGGAGGGCTTGTAAATGAGCAGTTCTTC. It specifies CASSLGLAGGLVNEQFF. V is TRBV5-1 and J is TRBJ2-1; 14 nucleotides match TRBD2. The CDR3 consists of 17 residues. The J segment lost 7 bases and the V segment lost 0 bases, leaving 6 bases of the junction unmatched. Germline lookup yields CDR1 SGHRS and CDR2 YFSETQ.

The rearrangement links TRBV5-1 to TRBJ2-2, with TRBD2 matching 8 bases. V lost 0 bases, J lost 1 base, and 2 bases stayed unmatched. The CDR3 runs 16 residues. The germline V gene has CDR1 SGHRS and CDR2 YFSETQ. The CDR3 reads CASSLDAGGNTGELFF. The CDR3, as DNA: TGCGCCAGCAGCTTGGATGCGGGGGGGAACACCGGGGAGCTGTTTTTT.

This rearrangement joins TRBV5-4 to TRBJ1-2; 9 bases line up with TRBD1. Germline V lookup: CDR1 SGHNT, CDR2 YYREEE (reference sequence). CDR3 length: 15 amino acids. Trimming took 4 bases from V and 3 from J; bases not matched to a gene: 7. Here the CDR3 reads CASSVNRGLDYGYTF. In DNA, the CDR3 is TGTGCCAGCAGCGTCAACAGGGGGCTGGACTATGGCTACACCTTC.

The V and J genes are TRBV10-3 and TRBJ2-7; 11 bases match TRBD1. This CDR3 has 14 residues. Germline loops: CDR1 ENHRY, CDR2 SYGVKD. Trimming at V came to 11 bases and at J to 0 bases, leaving 6 bases not matched to a gene. CDR3 amino acids: CAVRGTGGSYEQYF. As DNA, the CDR3 is TGTGCCGTCCGGGGGACAGGGGGCTCCTACGAGCAGTACTTC.

The chain recombines TRBV7-8 with TRBJ2-1, with 7 nucleotides matching TRBD2. Germline V gene sequence: CDR1 SGHVS, CDR2 FQNEAQ. V lost 5 bases, J lost 4 bases, and 8 bases stayed unmatched. The CDR3 covers 15 residues. Written as DNA, the CDR3 is TGTGCCAGCAGCCTAGGGGACTACCTATACAATGAGCAGTTCTTC. This sequence encodes CASSLGDYLYNEQFF.

The rearrangement joins TRBV5-1 to TRBJ2-5, with 10 positions matching TRBD2. After removal of 1 base from V and 4 bases from J, the junction contained 7 bases not matched to a gene. The CDR3 totals 16 residues. From germline, CDR1 is SGHRS and CDR2 YFSETQ. CDR3 coding DNA: TGCGCCAGCAGCTTGTCTTCTAGCGGGAGCGGAGAGACCCAGTACTTC. This gives the protein CASSLSSSGSGETQYF.

The chain uses TRBV10-1 and TRBJ2-3; 11 bases match TRBD1. Losses at the gene ends were 6 bases for V and 4 bases for J; bases not matched to a gene: 3. Looked up from germline, CDR1 is WNHNN and CDR2 is SYGVQD (reference sequence). CDR3 length equals 14 residues. CDR3 in DNA: TGCGCCAGCAGCAGGACAGGGGGCTCAGATACGCAGTATTTT. Translated: CASSRTGGSDTQYF.

The chain joins TRBV30 to TRBJ2-2; TRBD2 might be the D (5 bases). V lost 4 bases to trimming and J lost 5 bases, with 14 bases between them. Germline CDR1 reads GTSNPN; CDR2 reads SVGIG (reference sequence). CDR3 length: 14 residues. The CDR3: CAWKGTRGTGELFF. The CDR3, as DNA: TGTGCCTGGAAGGGAACTCGGGGTACCGGGGAGCTGTTTTTT.

The rearrangement links TRBV2 to TRBJ2-2; TRBD1 agrees at 7 bases. The V gene's germline CDR1 is SNHLY and CDR2 FYNNEI. This CDR3 region has 14 residues. With 6 bases clipped from V and 0 bases from J, the junction kept 1 base outside the gene matches. CDR3 in DNA: TGTGCCAGCAGGGGACAGACGAACACCGGGGAGCTGTTTTTT. Its protein product is CASRGQTNTGELFF.

The chain carries TRBV30 and TRBJ2-4; 9 bases map to TRBD1. With V trimmed by 3 bases and J by 0 bases, 12 bases remained unmatched. Germline CDR1 is GTSNPN and CDR2 is SVGIG (reference sequence). The CDR3 is made up of 18 amino acids. CDR3 in amino acids: CAWSRDRVYLGAKNIQYF. Written as DNA, the CDR3 is TGTGCCTGGAGCAGGGACAGGGTTTACCTTGGAGCCAAAAACATTCAGTACTTC.

The chain carries TRBV6-6 and TRBJ2-1, with 7 bases matching TRBD1. V gave up 4 bases and J gave up 1 base; unmatched junction bases: 1. The germline gives CDR1 MNHNY, CDR2 SVGAGI (reference sequence). The CDR3 is 14 residues long. CDR3 DNA: TGTGCCAGCAGTTCACAGGGGTCCTACAATGAGCAGTTCTTC. Translating gives CASSSQGSYNEQFF.

This clone has more than one count but fewer than ten. In nucleotides, the CDR3 is TGTGCCAGTAACACAGGGGTTAATTCACCCCTCCACTTT. Protein: CASNTGVNSPLHF. This chain links TRBV19 with TRBJ1-6; 7 bases are shared with TRBD1. V gave up 7 bases and J gave up 6 bases; unmatched junction bases: 3. The CDR3 covers 13 residues. Germline assignment: CDR1 LNHDA and CDR2 SQIVND (reference sequence).

The chain combines TRBV20-1 with TRBJ2-5, with D unresolved. In germline, CDR1 is DFQATT, CDR2 SNEGSKA (reference sequence). The length of the CDR3 is 11 residues. V lost 6 bases, J lost 5 bases, and 10 bases lay in between. CDR3 sequence: CSATSRETQYF. The DNA for the CDR3 is TGCAGTGCCACCTCAAGGGAGACCCAGTACTTC.

J is TRBJ1-5 and V is TRBV7-9; D is uncertain. Germline CDR1 is SEHNR and CDR2 is FQNEAQ (reference sequence). The CDR3 runs 16 residues. V shed 7 bases and J shed 0 bases, with 16 bases lying between them. The CDR3 here is CASTPLGRISNQPQHF. The DNA of the CDR3 is TGTGCCAGCACCCCTCTGGGGAGGATTAGCAATCAGCCCCAGCATTTT.

V is TRBV18 and J is TRBJ2-2; TRBD2 agrees at 13 bases. Germline V gives CDR1 KGHSH, CDR2 LQKENI. The V and J ends lost 2 bases and 2 bases, in that order; junction bases with no gene match: 2. This CDR3 comprises 17 residues. CDR3 region: CASSPGLAGANTGELFF. The CDR3 DNA is TGTGCCAGCTCACCAGGACTAGCGGGAGCCAACACCGGGGAGCTGTTTTTT.

The chain uses TRBV16 and TRBJ2-5, with 8 positions matching TRBD1. The junction had 1 base not matched to a gene; V was cut back by 4 bases and J by 0 bases. Germline CDR1 is KGHSY and CDR2 is FQNENV. The CDR3 has 14 amino acids. The chain's CDR3 is CASSLGQDQETQYF. In DNA, the CDR3 is TGTGCCAGCAGCCTGGGACAGGACCAAGAGACCCAGTACTTC. The full variable domain, its missing parts supplied by reference TRBV16 and TRBJ2-5, is GEEVAQTPKHLVRGEGQKAKLYCAPIKGHSYVFWYQQVLKNEFKFLISFQNENVFDETGMPKERFSAKCLPNSPCSLEIQATKLEDSAVYFCASSLGQDQETQYFGPGTRLLVL.

The chain has TRBV7-8 and TRBJ2-1; no firm D call. The CDR3 consists of 13 residues. The V and J ends lost 3 bases and 3 bases respectively, with 6 bases between them. Germline lookup yields CDR1 SGHVS and CDR2 FQNEAQ. CDR3 sequence (DNA): TGTGCCAGCAGCTTCTCGTTCTACAATGAGCAGTTCTTC. This codes for CASSFSFYNEQFF.

This sequence joins TRBV18 and TRBJ2-7; D is unclear. CDR1 and CDR2 (germline): KGHSH, LQKENI. This CDR3 spans 13 amino acids. V shed 1 base and J shed 6 bases, with 10 bases lying between them. The CDR3 sequence: CASSPHEGTEQYF. In nucleotides, the CDR3 is TGTGCCAGCTCACCACATGAAGGAACCGAGCAGTACTTC. Looking up the rest from reference TRBV18 and TRBJ2-7 gives the full variable domain: NAGVMQNPRHLVRRRGQEARLRCSPMKGHSHVYWYRQLPEEGLKFMVYLQKENIIDESGMPKERFSAEFPKEGPSILRIQQVVRGDSAAYFCASSPHEGTEQYFGPGTRLTVT.